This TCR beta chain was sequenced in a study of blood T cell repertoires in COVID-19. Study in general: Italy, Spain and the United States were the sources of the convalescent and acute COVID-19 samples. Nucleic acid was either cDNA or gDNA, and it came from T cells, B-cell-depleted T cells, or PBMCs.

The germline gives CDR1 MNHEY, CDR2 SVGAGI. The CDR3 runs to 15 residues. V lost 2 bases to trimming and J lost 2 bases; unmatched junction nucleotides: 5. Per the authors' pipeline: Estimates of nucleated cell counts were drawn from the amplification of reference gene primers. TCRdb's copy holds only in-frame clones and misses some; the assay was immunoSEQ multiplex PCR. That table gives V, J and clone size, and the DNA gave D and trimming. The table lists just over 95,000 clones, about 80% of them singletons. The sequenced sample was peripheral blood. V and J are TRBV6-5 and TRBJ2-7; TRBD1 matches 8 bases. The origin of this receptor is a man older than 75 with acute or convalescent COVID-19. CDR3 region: CASSYPGQGTYEQYF. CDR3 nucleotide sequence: TGTGCCAGCAGTTACCCCGGACAGGGTACCTACGAGCAGTACTTC.